This is a list of T cell receptor beta chains from one sample in a study of tumor-infiltrating lymphocytes in primary liver carcinoma. TCRdb itself ran the multiplex PCR reads through MiXCR, one entry per CDR3 protein. The repertoire includes 300,000 to 400,000 distinct CDR3 sequences, roughly two thirds of them detected once, and roughly 6% sits in the top ten. Sequenced sample: peripheral blood. These receptors all come from a man aged 35 to 55 with primary liver carcinoma and hepatitis B virus infection. Both conserved end residues are part of each CDR3. Each record gives: J gene, V gene, CDR3 protein.

J gene: TRBJ1-4
V gene: TRBV6-6
CDR3 protein: CASSYSRDEKLFF

J gene: TRBJ2-7
V gene: TRBV12-3/TRBV12-4
CDR3 protein: CTSTPGGTRSYEQYF

J gene: TRBJ2-7
V gene: TRBV14
CDR3 protein: CASRVTGTSYEQYF

J gene: TRBJ1-2
V gene: TRBV11-2
CDR3 protein: CASSRYRENFGYTF

J gene: TRBJ2-1
V gene: TRBV12-3/TRBV12-4
CDR3 protein: CASSPGSGRGSYNEQFF

J gene: TRBJ1-4
V gene: TRBV10-3
CDR3 protein: CAVRQGENEKLFF

J gene: TRBJ2-4
V gene: TRBV5-4
CDR3 protein: CASSSGTSGWGNIQYF

J gene: TRBJ1-1
V gene: TRBV13
CDR3 protein: CTSSSLRGGTEAFF

J gene: TRBJ2-1
V gene: TRBV6-1
CDR3 protein: CAISSVGQNGYNEQFF

J gene: TRBJ2-1
V gene: TRBV14
CDR3 protein: CASSHQGLAGYNEQFF

J gene: TRBJ1-1
V gene: TRBV4-1
CDR3 protein: CASSPWQGAEAFF

J gene: TRBJ2-1
V gene: TRBV11-1
CDR3 protein: CASSLNSNNEWFF

J gene: TRBJ1-5
V gene: TRBV4-1
CDR3 protein: CASSQGQGSNQPRHF

J gene: TRBJ2-2
V gene: TRBV12-5
CDR3 protein: CASDPPGGPRTGELSF

J gene: TRBJ2-5
V gene: TRBV24-1
CDR3 protein: CATSDSGTALETQYF

J gene: TRBJ2-7
V gene: TRBV13
CDR3 protein: CASSLRLAPYEQYF